Following are 3 T cell receptor beta chains from one sample sequenced in a study of blood T cell repertoires in COVID-19. Sequencing was performed with immunoSEQ multiplex PCR; in TCRdb, only in-frame clones are kept and a portion is missing. Here the sample spans 200,000 to 250,000 clones, about 86% being singletons. The source material was peripheral blood. Every receptor here comes from a man older than 75 with acute or convalescent COVID-19.

The V gene is TRBV18, the J gene TRBJ1-6, with a tentative D call TRBD1 (5 bases). The V gene's germline CDR1 is KGHSH and CDR2 LQKENI. Trimming shortened V by 1 base and J by 9 bases, and 10 bases separated the two germline ends. This CDR3 has 14 amino acids. The CDR3 DNA reads TGTGCCAGCTCACCACAGGGGATGGGTTCACCCCTCCACTTT. Its translation: CASSPQGMGSPLHF.

The chain has TRBV15 and TRBJ2-7; a possible D gene is TRBD2 (6 bases). Per the germline V gene, CDR1 is LNHNV and CDR2 is YYDKDF (reference sequence). The CDR3 has 15 amino acids. Trimming pared 1 base from V and 7 bases from J, leaving 17 bases between. CDR3 in DNA: TGTGCCACCAGCAGAGGGTTAGCGGAGATAAGGGAGCAGTACTTC. This gives the protein CATSRGLAEIREQYF.

V usage is TRBV3-1 (or the pseudogene TRBV3-2) and J usage is TRBJ2-1; the match to TRBD2 covers 13 bases. The CDR3 consists of 19 residues. J gave up 1 base and V 4 bases, and 10 bases lay outside the gene matches. CDR1 is LGHDT, CDR2 YNNKEL, per germline (reference sequence). The CDR3 region is CASSLSGLAGVRSYNEQFF. The CDR3, as DNA: TGTGCCAGCAGCCTCTCTGGACTAGCGGGAGTAAGGTCCTACAATGAGCAGTTCTTC.